The clone carrying this T cell receptor beta chain was seen more than once but under ten times. The antigen is unknown. This entry belongs to a study of post-analysis software for immune sequencing data. Every TCR beta cDNA library bore unique molecular identifiers. From the PCR reads, TCRdb called clonotypes with MiXCR, one entry per CDR3 protein. Of more than 350,000 distinct CDR3 sequences detected, 35% to 45% appear once; the ten largest clones hold 6.5% to 8%. Study outcomes and limitations: Patients carried roughly 5 TRBV segments more frequently than controls did, and TRBV5-6, TRBV5-1 and TRBV20-1 were among them. Normalized Chao1 diversity was significantly lower in multiple sclerosis patients than in controls.

This CDR3 is built from 15 residues. Looked up from germline, CDR1 is ENHRY and CDR2 is SYGVKD. J gave up 6 bases and V 0 bases, and 6 bases lay outside the gene matches. The source material was blood. The chain links TRBV10-3 to TRBJ2-7; 9 bases align to TRBD1. The receptor's source is a girl aged 2-10 years with multiple sclerosis. The CDR3 sequence: CAISESGTGPAEQYF. In DNA form, the CDR3 reads TGTGCCATCAGTGAGTCCGGGACAGGGCCCGCCGAGCAGTACTTC.